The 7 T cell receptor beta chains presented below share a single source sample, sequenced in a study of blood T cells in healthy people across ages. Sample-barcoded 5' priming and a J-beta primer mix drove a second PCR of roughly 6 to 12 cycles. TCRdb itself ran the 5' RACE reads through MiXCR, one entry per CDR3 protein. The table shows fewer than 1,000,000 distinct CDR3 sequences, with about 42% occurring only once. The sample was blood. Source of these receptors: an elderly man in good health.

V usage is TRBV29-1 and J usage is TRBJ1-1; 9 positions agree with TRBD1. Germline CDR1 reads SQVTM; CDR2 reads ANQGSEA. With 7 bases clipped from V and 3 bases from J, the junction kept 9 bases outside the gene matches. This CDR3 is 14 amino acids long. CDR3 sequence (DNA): TGCAGCGCGGGACAGGGTTTCGAGGACACTGAAGCTTTCTTT. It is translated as CSAGQGFEDTEAFF.

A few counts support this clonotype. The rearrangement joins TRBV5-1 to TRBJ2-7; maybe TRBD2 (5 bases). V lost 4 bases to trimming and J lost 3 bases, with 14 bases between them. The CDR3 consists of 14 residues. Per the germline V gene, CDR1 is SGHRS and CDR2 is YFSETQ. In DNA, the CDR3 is TGCGCCAGCAGCCCGGTAGGGAGAAACTACGAGCAGTACTTC. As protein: CASSPVGRNYEQYF.

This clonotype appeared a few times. The CDR3 sequence is CASSQTGTSPPDTQYF. In DNA, the CDR3 is TGTGCCAGCAGCCAAACCGGGACTAGCCCCCCAGATACGCAGTATTTT. V gene TRBV4-2 combines with J gene TRBJ2-3; 9 bases map to TRBD2. The germline V gene encodes CDR1 LGHNA and CDR2 YNFKEQ. The CDR3 runs 16 residues. V shed 2 bases and J 4 bases; nucleotides not matched to a gene: 7.

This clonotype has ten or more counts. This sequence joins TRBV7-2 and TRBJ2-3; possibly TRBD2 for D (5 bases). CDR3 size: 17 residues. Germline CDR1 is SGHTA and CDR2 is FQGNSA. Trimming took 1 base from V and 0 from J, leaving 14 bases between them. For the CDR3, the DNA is TGTGCCAGCAGCTTAGATCATAGCGCGACCAGCACAGATACGCAGTATTTT. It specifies CASSLDHSATSTDTQYF.

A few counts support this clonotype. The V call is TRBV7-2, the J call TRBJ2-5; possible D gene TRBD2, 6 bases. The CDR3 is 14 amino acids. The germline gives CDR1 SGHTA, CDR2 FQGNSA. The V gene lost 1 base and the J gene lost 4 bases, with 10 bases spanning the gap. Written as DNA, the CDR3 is TGTGCCAGCAGCTTAGATCCGGGAGCAGAGACCCAGTACTTC. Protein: CASSLDPGAETQYF.

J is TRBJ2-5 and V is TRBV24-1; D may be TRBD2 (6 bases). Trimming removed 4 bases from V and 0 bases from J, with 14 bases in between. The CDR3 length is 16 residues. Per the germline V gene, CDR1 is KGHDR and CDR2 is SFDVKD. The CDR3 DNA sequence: TGTGCCACCAGTGACTCGACCCTAGCGCACCAAGAGACCCAGTACTTC. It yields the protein CATSDSTLAHQETQYF.

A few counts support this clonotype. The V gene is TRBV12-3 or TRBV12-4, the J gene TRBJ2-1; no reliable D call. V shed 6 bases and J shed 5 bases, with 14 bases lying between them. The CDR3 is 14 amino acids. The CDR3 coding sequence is TGTGCCAGCAGGAAATACGACCTAAACAATGAGCAGTTCTTC. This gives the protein CASRKYDLNNEQFF.